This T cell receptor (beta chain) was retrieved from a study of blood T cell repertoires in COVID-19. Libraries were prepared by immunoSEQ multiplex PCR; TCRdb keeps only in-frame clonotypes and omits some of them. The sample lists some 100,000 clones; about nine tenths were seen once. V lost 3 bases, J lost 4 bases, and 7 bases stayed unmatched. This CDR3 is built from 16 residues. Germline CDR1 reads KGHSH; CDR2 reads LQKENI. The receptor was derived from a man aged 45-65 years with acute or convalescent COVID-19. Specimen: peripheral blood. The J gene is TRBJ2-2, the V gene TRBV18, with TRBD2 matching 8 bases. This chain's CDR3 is CASSPNPSGGTGELFF. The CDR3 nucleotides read TGTGCCAGCTCACCTAATCCCAGCGGGGGCACCGGGGAGCTGTTTTTT.